This paragraph reports one T cell receptor beta chain. Its antigen is not known. This record belongs to a study of T-cell memory formation after mild COVID-19. One entry per CDR3 protein, called by TCRdb with MiXCR from the 5' RACE reads. The table has around 400,000 distinct CDR3 sequences, 20% to 25% seen once; the top ten hold 8.8%. The CDR3 is 17 residues long. Trimming removed 4 bases at V and 2 bases at J, with 21 bases between. Germline lookup yields CDR1 SGHVS and CDR2 FNYEAQ. Findings and limits, study-wide: The second-wave clones peaking on day 37 were not confirmed as SARS-CoV-2-specific. There were some responding clones in pre-infection memory, which suggested that cross-reactive memory had joined.

The sample was PBMCs or a T cell subset sorted from them (not recorded which). V gene TRBV7-6 combines with J gene TRBJ2-7, with D maybe TRBD1 (6 bases). This sequence originates from an adult woman who had mild COVID-19 (a few samples of this study predate the infection). Cell type and time point are not known. CDR3 in DNA: TGTGCCAGCAGCTCCACAGACAGGTTTAATACAACCTACGAGCAGTACTTC. Translation: CASSSTDRFNTTYEQYF.